This entry lists 3 T cell receptor beta chains sequenced from one sample in a study of graft-versus-host responses after intestinal transplantation. For these receptors, no antigen is known. The repertoire was sequenced with immunoSEQ multiplex PCR; TCRdb's copy has only in-frame clones and lacks some. The sample consists of about 81,000 clones, about 89% of them appearing once. The source material was unstimulated CD4+ T cells sorted from spleen or lymph node cells, sampled before intestinal transplant. Every receptor here comes from a human donor who received an intestinal transplant.

There are a few counts of this clone. The genes are TRBV30 and TRBJ1-4; D gene ambiguous. The CDR3 has 14 residues. Trimming took 0 bases from V and 5 from J, leaving 10 bases between them. The germline gives CDR1 GTSNPN, CDR2 SVGIG (reference sequence). The CDR3, as DNA: TGTGCCTGGAGTGTAAGCGTAAGAAATGAAAAACTGTTTTTT. Translation: CAWSVSVRNEKLFF.

The chain carries TRBV19 and TRBJ1-1, with a possible D match to TRBD1 (6 bases). Germline assignment: CDR1 LNHDA and CDR2 SQIVND (reference sequence). The germline V and J ends were trimmed by 6 bases and 7 bases, with 15 bases remaining between them. The CDR3 contains 13 residues. This chain's CDR3 is CASSRGGAFEAFF. CDR3 in DNA: TGTGCCAGTAGCCGAGGGGGGGCGTTTGAAGCTTTCTTT.

Here the CDR3 reads CASSLDADSPLHF. CDR3 coding DNA: TGCGCCAGCAGCTTGGACGCAGATTCACCCCTCCACTTT. The rearrangement joins TRBV5-1 to TRBJ1-6; D remains unclear. Germline V gene data show CDR1 as SGHRS and CDR2 as YFSETQ. The CDR3 has 13 amino acids. V was shortened by 0 bases and J by 8 bases, with 6 bases between the two germline ends.